Listed below are T cell receptor beta chains from one sample, sequenced in a study of T cells after yellow fever vaccination. One entry per CDR3 protein, called by TCRdb with MiXCR from the 5' RACE reads. In the table there are about 630,000 distinct CDR3 sequences, approximately 13% of which are singletons. The source material was PBMCs, sampled on the day of the yellow fever booster vaccination. These TCRs come from a man aged 25-45 years who received the YFV17D yellow fever vaccine. Each CDR3 is given with its conserved first and last residue. The D gene is left open where the match is weak. Not every row has a clone size; where given, it reads once, few, many or a size class.

TRBD2,17,TRBJ2-1,TRBV12-3/TRBV12-4,few,TGTGCCAGCAGTTTAATCAAGCGGGAGGCCGGTGACAATGAGCAGTTCTTC,CASSLIKREAGDNEQFF
TRBD1,15,TRBJ1-5,TRBV19,NA,TGTGCCAGTCTTGGGACAGCTCGTAGCAATCAGCCCCAGCATTTT,CASLGTARSNQPQHF
NA,15,TRBJ1-2,TRBV6-2/TRBV6-3,once,TGTGCCAGCAGACCTTGGACCGATAATAACTATGGCTACACCTTC,CASRPWTDNNYGYTF
NA,15,TRBJ1-1,TRBV4-3,NA,TGCGCCAGCAGCCAAGATCCCCGCCACGTCACTGAAGCTTTCTTT,CASSQDPRHVTEAFF
NA,11,TRBJ1-2,TRBV20-1,few,TGCAGTGCGGGGAGGGAAAGGGGCTACACCTTC,CSAGRERGYTF
TRBD1,14,TRBJ1-2,TRBV3-1,few,TGTGCCAGCAGCCTGTTGGGACAGGGAGCAGGCTACACCTTC,CASSLLGQGAGYTF
NA,15,TRBJ1-5,TRBV5-6,NA,TGTGCCAGCAGCTTTGGCGGGGGGAGGGATCAGCCCCAGCATTTT,CASSFGGGRDQPQHF
NA,15,TRBJ1-1,TRBV6-7,many,TGTGCCAGCAGTTATGGAACCAAGGTGAACACTGAAGCTTTCTTT,CASSYGTKVNTEAFF
NA,14,TRBJ2-2,TRBV7-8,NA,TGTGCCAGCAGCTCGAGGACGCCTACGGGGGAGCTGTTTTTT,CASSSRTPTGELFF
NA,18,TRBJ2-5,TRBV20-1,NA,TGCAGTGGAAGGGGAAAGCCGGAGTTCGTTCCGAGGCGAGAGACCCAGTACTTC,CSGRGKPEFVPRRETQYF
TRBD2,16,TRBJ2-1,TRBV6-2/TRBV6-3,NA,TGTGCCAGCAGTTACTCGAGGGCGGGAGTCCGCAATGAGCAGTTCTTC,CASSYSRAGVRNEQFF
TRBD1,20,TRBJ2-3,TRBV7-6,few,TGTGCCAGCAGCTCACTAAACCGGGACAGGTCTGTCCGTAGCACAGATACGCAGTATTTT,CASSSLNRDRSVRSTDTQYF
NA,12,TRBJ2-1,TRBV10-3,many,TGTGCCGCAAGCCCCGCCGGCAATGAGCAGTTCTTC,CAASPAGNEQFF
NA,18,TRBJ2-1,TRBV7-6,NA,TGTGCCAGCAGCTTAGAGGGGTCTAGCGTAACCTCCTACAATGAGCAGTTCTTC,CASSLEGSSVTSYNEQFF
NA,14,TRBJ1-1,TRBV27,few,TGTGCCAGCAGTTTATCGTACAAACTCACTGAAGCTTTCTTT,CASSLSYKLTEAFF
NA,15,TRBJ2-1,TRBV12-3/TRBV12-4,NA,TGTGCCAGCAGTTTAAGCTCCCTGGGCGGGACAGTTGAAATCTTC,CASSLSSLGGTVEIF
NA,15,TRBJ1-6,TRBV6-5,NA,TGTGCCAGCAGTTACGAGAATTCACCGAATTCACCCCTCCACTTT,CASSYENSPNSPLHF
NA,12,TRBJ2-7,TRBV6-5,few,TGTGCCAGCAGTCAGATTCCCTACGAGCAGTACTTC,CASSQIPYEQYF
TRBD1,13,TRBJ2-7,TRBV20-1,NA,TGCAGTGCTTTAAGACAGGGTTTACACGAGCAGTACTTC,CSALRQGLHEQYF
NA,12,TRBJ2-7,TRBV18,NA,TGTGCCACCTGCGGTCAGGACTACGAGCAGTACTTC,CATCGQDYEQYF
NA,15,TRBJ2-1,TRBV3-1,many,TGTGCCAGCAGCCAAGAGCGTAGTTCCTACAATGAGCAGTTCTTC,CASSQERSSYNEQFF
NA,14,TRBJ2-7,TRBV9,few,TGTGCCAGCAGCGTACAGGGTTTCCCCTACGAGCAGTACTTC,CASSVQGFPYEQYF